This T cell receptor beta chain is from a study of regulatory T cells in long-lasting Graves disease. Assembly of TCR beta libraries relied on iRepertoire HTBI primers together with Arm-PCR of CDR3 regions. TCRdb reprocessed the multiplex PCR reads via MiXCR and lists one record per CDR3 protein. The data hold approximately 540,000 distinct CDR3 sequences, with around 13% observed a single time. Findings and limits, study-wide: The study examined only peripheral blood, not thyroid tissue. A reduction in accuracy may have resulted from the small sample size.

As concerns this clonotype: Its antigen is currently unknown.

With 5 bases clipped from V and 7 bases from J, the junction kept 12 bases outside the gene matches. From germline, CDR1 is MNHEY and CDR2 SMNVEV (reference sequence). The CDR3 runs to 16 residues. The time point denotes: newly diagnosed GD, antithyroid drugs for less than 3 months. RNA isolated from PBMCs was used to make the TCR library. The sample was also linked to a second study, of T cells in Graves' hyperthyroidism and ophthalmopathy. That study adds: The study excluded patients with uncontrolled infection, other autoimmune disease, pregnancy or lactation.

The receptor was isolated from a woman aged 25 to 45 with Graves disease. This chain joins TRBV27 and TRBJ2-1; the match to TRBD2 covers 9 bases. The sequencing here drew on peripheral blood mononuclear cells (PBMCs), taken at new diagnosis, from a patient treated with antithyroid drugs. In nucleotides, the CDR3 is TGTGCCAGCAGTCAATTGGCGGGAGGGCCAAGGAATGAGCAGTTCTTC. Its translation: CASSQLAGGPRNEQFF.